This T cell receptor beta chain was identified during a study of blood T cell repertoires in COVID-19. On the study more broadly: Donors in the United States, Italy and Spain gave samples during acute or convalescent COVID-19. In each case, the material was cDNA or gDNA derived from T cells, B-cell-depleted T cells, or PBMCs.

Seattle enrolled patients during active infection and tracked them longitudinally. The V gene end was trimmed by 6 bases and the J gene end by 1 base; junction bases not matched to a gene: 4. There are 15 residues in the CDR3. CDR1 and CDR2 (germline): MDHEN, SYDVKM. As processed by the authors: Estimation of nucleated cell counts was performed using reference gene primer amplification. The method was immunoSEQ multiplex PCR; TCRdb's version includes in-frame clones alone and lacks a portion of them. V, J and clone size are those of that table, while D and trimming were read from the DNA. The sample includes approximately 280,000 clones, roughly 90% of them seen just once.

Sequenced sample: peripheral blood. The chain joins TRBV28 to TRBJ2-5; 11 positions match TRBD2. The TCR was taken from a woman in her twenties or thirties with COVID-19, enrolled during active disease. The CDR3 is CASRWTSGSQETQYF. The CDR3 DNA reads TGTGCCAGCAGGTGGACTAGCGGGTCCCAAGAGACCCAGTACTTC.